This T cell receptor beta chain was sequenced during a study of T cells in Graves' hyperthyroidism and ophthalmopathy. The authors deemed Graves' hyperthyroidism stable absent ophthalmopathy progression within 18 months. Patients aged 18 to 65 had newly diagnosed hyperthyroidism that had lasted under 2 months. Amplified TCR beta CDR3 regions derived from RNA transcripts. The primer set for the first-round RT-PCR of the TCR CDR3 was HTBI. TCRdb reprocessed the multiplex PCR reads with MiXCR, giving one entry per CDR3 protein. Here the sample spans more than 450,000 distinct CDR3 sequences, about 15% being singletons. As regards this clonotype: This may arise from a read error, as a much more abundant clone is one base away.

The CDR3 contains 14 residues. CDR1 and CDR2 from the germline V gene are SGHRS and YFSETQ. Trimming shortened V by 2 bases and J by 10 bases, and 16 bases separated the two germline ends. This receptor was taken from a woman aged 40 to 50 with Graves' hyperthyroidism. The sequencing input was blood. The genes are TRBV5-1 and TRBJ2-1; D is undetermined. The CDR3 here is CASSLGQTASEQFF. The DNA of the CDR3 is TGCGCCAGCAGCTTAGGGCAGACGGCCAGCGAGCAGTTCTTC.